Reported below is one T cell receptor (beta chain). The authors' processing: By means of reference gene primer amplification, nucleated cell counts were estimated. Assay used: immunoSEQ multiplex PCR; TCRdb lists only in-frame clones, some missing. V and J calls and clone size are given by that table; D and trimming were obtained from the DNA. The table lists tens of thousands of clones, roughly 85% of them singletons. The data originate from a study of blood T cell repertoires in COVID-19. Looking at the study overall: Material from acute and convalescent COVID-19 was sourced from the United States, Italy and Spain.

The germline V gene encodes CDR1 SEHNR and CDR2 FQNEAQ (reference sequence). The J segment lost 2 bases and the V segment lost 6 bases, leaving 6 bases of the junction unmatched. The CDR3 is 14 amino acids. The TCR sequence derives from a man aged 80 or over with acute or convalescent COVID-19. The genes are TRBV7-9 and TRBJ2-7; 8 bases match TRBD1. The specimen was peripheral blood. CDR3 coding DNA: TGTGCCAGCAGTTTCTCAGGGGGCCCCTACGAGCAGTACTTC. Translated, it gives CASSFSGGPYEQYF.